Listed below are T cell receptor beta chains from one sample, sequenced in a study of blood T cell repertoires in COVID-19. The table came from immunoSEQ multiplex PCR; TCRdb's copy has only in-frame clones and leaves some out. The sample has fewer than 250,000 clones, over 75% seen once. The sample was PBMCs or T cells enriched from blood (not recorded which). Receptors were obtained from a man aged 25-45 years in a cohort exposed to, infected with or recovered from COVID-19 (not recorded which). CDR3s include the opening cysteine and the closing phenylalanine or tryptophan. Fields, in order: clone size, J gene, D gene, V gene, CDR3 protein, CDR3 DNA. The D gene is left open where the match is weak. Rows may omit the clone size; those that give it use once, few, many or a size class.

>-|TRBJ2-5|TRBD2|TRBV3-1/TRBV3-2
CASSQVGRFEETQYF
TGTGCCAGCAGCCAAGTCGGGAGGTTCGAAGAGACCCAGTACTTC
>-|TRBJ2-7|-|TRBV6-1
CASSDWGGQEQYF
TGTGCCAGCAGTGATTGGGGAGGACAAGAGCAGTACTTC
>-|TRBJ1-2|-|TRBV6-1
CASSDRLGGYTF
TGTGCCAGCAGTGACCGACTAGGCGGCTACACCTTC
>-|TRBJ2-1|TRBD2|TRBV7-9
CASSLRERLKQFF
TGTGCCAGCAGCTTGCGGGAGCGGCTAAAGCAGTTCTTC
>-|TRBJ1-1|TRBD1|TRBV6-5
CASNIQGGEKAFF
TGTGCCAGCAATATCCAAGGGGGCGAGAAAGCTTTCTTT
>once|TRBJ2-5|TRBD2|TRBV4-1
CASSQVGLAGKETQYF
TGCGCCAGCAGCCAAGTCGGACTAGCGGGGAAAGAGACCCAGTACTTC
>-|TRBJ2-7|TRBD1|TRBV5-1
CASSFRQGDYEQYF
TGCGCCAGCAGCTTTAGACAGGGCGACTACGAGCAGTACTTC
>-|TRBJ1-2|-|TRBV5-6
CASSLGGGYTF
TGTGCCAGCAGCCTAGGGGGAGGCTACACCTTC
>-|TRBJ1-6|-|TRBV27
CASTAISSYNSPLHF
TGTGCCAGCACCGCTATAAGCTCCTATAATTCACCCCTCCACTTT
>-|TRBJ1-2|-|TRBV28
CASTFASGQGYTF
TGTGCCAGCACCTTTGCGTCAGGGCAGGGCTACACCTTC
>-|TRBJ1-2|TRBD1|TRBV2
CASKGDRAVNYGYTF
TGTGCCAGCAAGGGGGACAGGGCCGTCAACTATGGCTACACCTTC
>-|TRBJ2-1|TRBD1|TRBV9
CASSAVPGQGSNEQFF
TGTGCCAGCAGCGCCGTCCCGGGACAGGGCTCAAATGAGCAGTTCTTC
>-|TRBJ1-1|-|TRBV28
CASRSPLANTEAFF
TGTGCCAGCAGATCCCCCTTAGCGAACACTGAAGCTTTCTTT
>-|TRBJ1-1|-|TRBV7-9
CASSFLFEDTEAFF
TGTGCCAGCAGCTTTTTGTTCGAGGACACTGAAGCTTTCTTT
>-|TRBJ2-7|TRBD2|TRBV5-4
CASSLDGRGYEQYF
TGTGCCAGCAGCTTGGACGGGAGGGGGTACGAGCAGTACTTC
>-|TRBJ1-2|-|TRBV6-5
CASSYGATDGYTF
TGTGCCAGCAGTTACGGGGCCACGGATGGCTACACCTTC
>-|TRBJ2-1|TRBD2|TRBV6-5
CASRNSGTEQFF
TGTGCCAGCAGGAATAGCGGGACTGAGCAGTTCTTC
>-|TRBJ1-2|-|TRBV3-1/TRBV3-2
CASSQDSGGQNYGYTF
TGTGCCAGCAGCCAAGATAGCGGGGGGCAGAACTATGGCTACACCTTC
>-|TRBJ2-7|TRBD1|TRBV19
CGTSPGQGYEQYF
TGTGGGACATCACCGGGACAGGGATACGAGCAGTACTTC
>-|TRBJ2-1|TRBD1|TRBV14
CASSQWDRRSNEQFF
TGTGCCAGCAGCCAGTGGGACAGGCGGAGTAATGAGCAGTTCTTC
>-|TRBJ2-1|-|TRBV25-1
CASSVMSSYNEQFF
TGTGCCAGCTCGGTTATGAGCTCCTACAATGAGCAGTTCTTC
>-|TRBJ2-1|-|TRBV9
CASSGQGETSGRYNEQFF
TGTGCCAGCAGTGGACAGGGGGAGACTAGCGGTCGCTACAATGAGCAGTTCTTC
>-|TRBJ2-2|-|TRBV19
CASSTTRNTGELFF
TGTGCCAGTAGTACGACTCGCAACACCGGGGAGCTGTTTTTT
>once|TRBJ2-1|-|TRBV5-4
CASSLVSSYNEQFF
TGTGCCAGCAGCTTGGTCAGCTCCTACAATGAGCAGTTCTTC
>-|TRBJ2-1|TRBD1|TRBV4-1
CASSQVWARDRDHNEQFF
TGCGCCAGCAGCCAAGTATGGGCCCGGGACAGGGATCACAATGAGCAGTTCTTC
>-|TRBJ2-2|TRBD2|TRBV10-3
CATRAAGHTGELFF
TGTGCCACCCGCGCAGCGGGACACACCGGGGAGCTGTTTTTT
>-|TRBJ2-2|TRBD1|TRBV7-9
CASSLLTGVNTGELFF
TGTGCCAGCAGCTTACTGACAGGGGTGAACACCGGGGAGCTGTTTTTT
>few|TRBJ1-2|-|TRBV27
CASGPPGLGGYTF
TGTGCCAGCGGCCCCCCTGGCCTCGGGGGCTACACCTTC